These T cell receptor beta chains were read from a single sample in a study of T cells in Graves' hyperthyroidism and ophthalmopathy. MiXCR, applied by TCRdb to the multiplex PCR reads, yields one record per CDR3 protein. This table has about 410,000 distinct CDR3 sequences, roughly 15% appearing once. Sequencing was performed on blood. These receptors were taken from a woman aged 25 to 39 with Graves' ophthalmopathy. Each CDR3 is given with its conserved first and last residue. A D gene is named only where the DNA matches it firmly. Clone size, where shown, is once, few, many, or a class for clones that have expanded.

j_gene,d_gene,v_gene,abundance,CDR3nt,CDR3aa
TRBJ2-7,TRBD2,TRBV4-1,few,TGCGCCAGCAGCCAAAGTCTAGCGGGGACCCCCTACGAGCAGTACTTC,CASSQSLAGTPYEQYF
TRBJ2-5,TRBD2,TRBV2,-,TGTGCCAGCAGGGAAACTAGCGGGGGAAAAGAGACCCAGTACTTC,CASRETSGGKETQYF
TRBJ1-2,-,TRBV19,-,TGTGCCGCTATCCGGGACACCGTTGACTATGGCTACACCTTC,CAAIRDTVDYGYTF
TRBJ2-7,-,TRBV12-3/TRBV12-4,few,TGTGCCAGCAGTTTAGTGTTCAGTTACGAGCAGTACTTC,CASSLVFSYEQYF
TRBJ1-2,TRBD1,TRBV19,few,TGTGCCAGTAGTCCCCGCCCCAGGGGGAATGGCTACACCTTC,CASSPRPRGNGYTF
TRBJ2-2,-,TRBV7-2,many,TGTGCCAGCACTTTGGGCAGACACACCGGGGAGCTGTTTTTT,CASTLGRHTGELFF
TRBJ1-2,TRBD1,TRBV7-6,-,TGTGCCAGCAGCTTGGGGCCGGGACAGGGGGACTATGGCTACACCTTC,CASSLGPGQGDYGYTF
TRBJ1-5,-,TRBV12-3/TRBV12-4,many,TGTGCCAGCATCGCTCCCCTCCGGGGCTTCAATCAGCCCCAGCATTTT,CASIAPLRGFNQPQHF
TRBJ1-2,-,TRBV6-1,many,TGTGCCAGCAGAGGACTTAAGACGGGTGGCTACACCTTC,CASRGLKTGGYTF
TRBJ1-1,-,TRBV5-6,few,TGTGCCAGCAGCATCGGACAGTCCGTAAAGACTGAAGCTTTCTTT,CASSIGQSVKTEAFF
TRBJ1-1,-,TRBV27,many,TGTGCCAGCAGTTGGGCGGGGGAGAACACTGAAGCTTTCTTT,CASSWAGENTEAFF
TRBJ2-5,TRBD2,TRBV20-1,many,TGCAGTGCTAGAGGAGCGGGGGGTACCATAAATCAAGAGACCCAGTACTTC,CSARGAGGTINQETQYF
TRBJ2-2,TRBD1,TRBV5-1,few,TGCGCCAGCAGCTCCATAGTGGGACAGGGGAACACCGGGGAGCTGTTTTTT,CASSSIVGQGNTGELFF
TRBJ1-1,TRBD1,TRBV24-1,many,TGTGCCACCAGTGACCCATTACAGGGGACGGAAGCTTTCTTT,CATSDPLQGTEAFF
TRBJ2-6,TRBD1,TRBV6-5,few,TGTGCCAGCAGTTTACAGGGGGCCTCTGGGGCCAACGTCCTGACTTTC,CASSLQGASGANVLTF
TRBJ1-1,-,TRBV6-2/TRBV6-3,many,TGTGCCAGCAGTACCTGGACGGCCCTCATGAACACTGAAGCTTTCTTT,CASSTWTALMNTEAFF
TRBJ1-1,TRBD1,TRBV12-3/TRBV12-4,many,TGTGCCAGCATCCAGACAGGGAGCTACACTGAAGCTTTCTTT,CASIQTGSYTEAFF
TRBJ2-1,TRBD2,TRBV24-1,-,TGTGCCACCAGTGACTCCGTCAAGCGGGGTACCGCCTACAATGAGCAGTTCTTC,CATSDSVKRGTAYNEQFF
TRBJ1-5,-,TRBV6-5,many,TGTGCCAGCAGTTACTCGAGATCCCAAGGTCAGCCCCAGCATTTT,CASSYSRSQGQPQHF
TRBJ2-7,-,TRBV27,many,TGTGCCAGCGGCGAACAAACGGGACCCTCCTACGAGCAGTACTTC,CASGEQTGPSYEQYF
TRBJ2-1,TRBD2,TRBV7-3,many,TGTGCCAGCAGCCTCTTACCGGGGGGAGTCAATGAGCAGTTCTTC,CASSLLPGGVNEQFF
TRBJ1-2,TRBD1,TRBV19,few,TGTGCCAGTATCCTTTATGGACAGGGGCGTCCCACCTTC,CASILYGQGRPTF
TRBJ1-1,-,TRBV7-2,many,TGTGCCAGCAATAAACAGGGTTGGACTGAAGCTTTCTTT,CASNKQGWTEAFF
TRBJ2-7,-,TRBV25-1,-,TGTGCCAGCAGTGAATATCGACCCCCCTACGAGCAGTACTTC,CASSEYRPPYEQYF
TRBJ2-5,TRBD2,TRBV7-9,few,TGTGCCAGCAGCTTAGGACGCAACGGGGGGGTCGGGGAGACCCAGTACTTC,CASSLGRNGGVGETQYF
TRBJ1-6,TRBD1,TRBV20-1,few,TGCAGTGCCTGGGGACAGGGGACGTCCATGTGGAATTCACCCCTCCACTTT,CSAWGQGTSMWNSPLHF
TRBJ1-6,-,TRBV4-1,few,TGCGCCAGCAGCCCCACGGGGAGGGGTAGGGATTCACCCCTCCACTTT,CASSPTGRGRDSPLHF
TRBJ1-2,TRBD1,TRBV3-1,many,TGTGCCAGCTCCGACGACAGGGTGCACTATGGCTACACCTTC,CASSDDRVHYGYTF
TRBJ1-4,-,TRBV28,many,TGTGCTGCCTGGGGGGCGGATGGGCTTGCAACTAATGAAAAACTGTTTTTT,CAAWGADGLATNEKLFF
TRBJ2-3,-,TRBV11-2,many,TGTGCCAGCAGGCAGGTCGAGTTAACAGATACGCAGTATTTT,CASRQVELTDTQYF
TRBJ1-2,-,TRBV4-1,-,TGCGCCAGCAGCCAAGACGAAAGGACAGTATACTATGGCTACACCTTC,CASSQDERTVYYGYTF
TRBJ2-7,-,TRBV28,many,TGTGCCAGCAGACCCGAACGGACTGATCTCTCCTACGAGCAGTACTTC,CASRPERTDLSYEQYF
TRBJ2-1,TRBD2,TRBV2,-,TGTGCCAGCAGTCCCGGGACTAGCGGGGGGGCCTTGTCTTTCGGTGAGCAGTTCTTC,CASSPGTSGGALSFGEQFF
TRBJ1-2,TRBD1,TRBV28,many,TGTGCCAGCAGTTTCAGGGGGACAGACGACTATGGCTACACCTTC,CASSFRGTDDYGYTF
TRBJ2-7,-,TRBV30,many,TGTGCCTGGAGGACACAGGGGAGGGTTCGGGAGCAGTACTTC,CAWRTQGRVREQYF
TRBJ2-3,TRBD1,TRBV5-8,many,TGTGCCAGCAGCCCCCCGGGACAGACCACAGATACGCAGTATTTT,CASSPPGQTTDTQYF
TRBJ2-5,-,TRBV6-1,many,TGTGCCAGCAGTTATGGGGAGACCCAGTACTTC,CASSYGETQYF
TRBJ1-6,-,TRBV6-1,many,TGTGCCAGCAGTTCAACGAGACCGGGGCCGAGGAGCTCCTATAATTCACCCCTCCACTTT,CASSSTRPGPRSSYNSPLHF
TRBJ2-1,-,TRBV27,many,TGTGCCAGCAGTTCCGGGGGGAGGGGGGCGCCCACCTCCCCTGAGCAGTTCTTC,CASSSGGRGAPTSPEQFF
TRBJ2-3,-,TRBV30,few,TGTGCCTGGAGGGGGGGGGCTAATCGTTTCACAGATACGCAGTATTTT,CAWRGGANRFTDTQYF
TRBJ2-1,TRBD2,TRBV11-2,many,TGTGCCAGCAGCTTAGGGGGACTAGGGATTTACAATGAGCAGTTCTTC,CASSLGGLGIYNEQFF